The next 29 T cell receptor beta chains were all read from a single sample in a study of cytomegalovirus exposure and HLA in healthy donors. Primers for the PCR totalled 60 Vbeta and 13 Jbeta. Libraries were prepared by immunoSEQ multiplex PCR; TCRdb keeps only in-frame clonotypes and omits some of them. The repertoire holds roughly 150,000 clones, with 60% to 85% as singletons. Sequencing input: PBMCs. The receptors derive from a man aged 35-49 years in good health and CMV-seropositive.

This chain links TRBV19 with TRBJ2-7; 8 bases align to TRBD1. Germline CDR1 is LNHDA and CDR2 is SQIVND (reference sequence). With 3 bases clipped from V and 7 bases from J, the junction kept 11 bases outside the gene matches. This CDR3 contains 15 residues. DNA for the CDR3: TGTGCCAGTAGTATTCTCCAGGGGGCATCTGATGAGCAGTACTTC. As protein: CASSILQGASDEQYF.

The chain combines TRBV9 with TRBJ2-1, with 7 bases aligning to TRBD1. V was pared by 2 bases and J by 4 bases, with 6 bases of the junction left unmatched. CDR3 size: 15 residues. Germline-derived CDR1 and CDR2 are SGDLS and YYNGEE. The CDR3 sequence is CASSVGQGQYNEQFF. Here the CDR3 DNA reads TGTGCCAGCAGCGTCGGGCAGGGACAGTACAATGAGCAGTTCTTC.

This chain links TRBV18 with TRBJ2-5; maybe TRBD2 (5 bases). This CDR3 is 15 amino acids long. Germline V gene lookup returns CDR1 KGHSH and CDR2 LQKENI. Trimming shortened V by 6 bases and J by 0 bases, and 14 bases separated the two germline ends. CDR3 sequence (DNA): TGTGCCAGCTCGGTGGACTCTTGGTACCAAGAGACCCAGTACTTC. Translation: CASSVDSWYQETQYF.

This chain joins TRBV6-6 and TRBJ2-5; the D gene is possibly TRBD2 (6 bases). The V and J ends lost 8 bases and 5 bases respectively, with 12 bases between them. Germline CDR1 MNHNY, CDR2 SVGAGI (reference sequence). This CDR3 has 12 amino acids. This CDR3 is CASGLARETQYF. CDR3 coding DNA: TGTGCCAGCGGGCTAGCGAGGGAGACCCAGTACTTC.

This chain joins TRBV30 and TRBJ2-5; possible D gene TRBD2, 5 bases. The CDR3 is 14 amino acids. Trimming cost V 5 bases and J 5 bases, with 18 bases left between them. Germline CDR1 reads GTSNPN; CDR2 reads SVGIG (reference sequence). This CDR3 reads CAWSHRYSEETQYF. CDR3 sequence (DNA): TGTGCCTGGTCCCACCGGTATAGCGAGGAGACCCAGTACTTC. The complete variable domain, with remaining parts taken from reference TRBV30 and TRBJ2-5, reads SQTIHQWPATLVQPVGSPLSLECTVEGTSNPNLYWYRQAAGRGLQLLFYSVGIGQISSEVPQNLSASRPQDRQFILSSKKLLLSDSGFYLCAWSHRYSEETQYFGPGTRLLVL.

V is TRBV13 and J is TRBJ2-2; TRBD1 might be the D (5 bases). Germline assignment: CDR1 PRHDT and CDR2 FYEKMQ (reference sequence). V was trimmed by 5 bases and J by 5 bases, leaving 12 bases between them. This CDR3 spans 14 amino acids. This chain's CDR3 is CASSPDTSTGELFF. The CDR3 nucleotides are TGTGCCAGCAGCCCGGACACCTCGACCGGGGAGCTGTTTTTT.

This chain joins TRBV27 and TRBJ2-7; the D is unclear. Trimming removed 10 bases from V and 5 bases from J, with 24 bases in between. The CDR3 contains 15 residues. Germline V CDR1 and CDR2: MNHEY, SMNVEV (reference sequence). CDR3 loop: CAIAPLLTMSHEQYF. DNA of the CDR3: TGTGCCATCGCCCCCCTTCTCACTATGAGTCACGAGCAGTACTTC.

This clone was observed a few times. The chain is built from TRBV18 and TRBJ2-2; 7 nucleotides agree with TRBD2. The V gene end was trimmed by 1 base and the J gene end by 0 bases; junction bases not matched to a gene: 5. CDR3 length: 17 residues. CDR1 and CDR2 (germline): KGHSH, LQKENI. DNA of the CDR3: TGTGCCAGCTCACCACAGCCGGGACTACCGAACACCGGGGAGCTGTTTTTT. Protein sequence: CASSPQPGLPNTGELFF.

This clone occurred a few times. V and J are TRBV5-1 and TRBJ2-1; 14 bases agree with TRBD2. The junction had 5 bases not matched to a gene; V was cut back by 4 bases and J by 8 bases. Per the germline V gene, CDR1 is SGHRS and CDR2 is YFSETQ. The CDR3 is made up of 15 amino acids. CDR3 sequence (DNA): TGCGCCAGCAGCGGAGGGACTAGCGGGAGCCATGAGCAGTTCTTC. Translation: CASSGGTSGSHEQFF.

This clone appeared a few times. A junction boundary mismatches the germline segment, possibly from a read error. The rearrangement links TRBV7-9 to TRBJ1-2, with D uncertain. There are 12 residues in the CDR3. The V gene's germline CDR1 is SEHNR and CDR2 FQNEAQ (reference sequence). This chain's CDR3 is CSSSLYDSGYTF. CDR3 DNA sequence: TGTTCCAGCAGCTTATACGATAGTGGCTACACCTTC.

This clone was counted once. The chain has TRBV4-2 and TRBJ2-7, with 9 positions matching TRBD2. Trimming at V came to 2 bases and at J to 2 bases, leaving 10 bases not matched to a gene. CDR1 and CDR2 from the germline V gene are LGHNA and YNFKEQ. This CDR3 spans 17 amino acids. Here the CDR3 reads CASSQQLAGLSTYEQYF. The CDR3 DNA is TGTGCCAGCAGCCAACAACTAGCGGGTCTGAGCACCTACGAGCAGTACTTC.

This clone appeared once. The genes are TRBV5-8 and TRBJ2-7; 9 nucleotides match TRBD1. The CDR3 is made up of 15 amino acids. Germline CDR1 reads SGHTS; CDR2 reads YDEGEE. V dropped 4 bases and J dropped 3; count of bases not matched to a gene: 8. The CDR3, as DNA: TGTGCCAGCAGCCACGAGACAGGGGGTCTCTACGAGCAGTACTTC. Encoded protein: CASSHETGGLYEQYF. The full variable domain, its missing parts supplied by reference TRBV5-8 and TRBJ2-7, is EAGVTQSPTHLIKTRGQQATLRCSPISGHTSVYWYQQALGLGLQFLLWYDEGEERNRGNFPPRFSGRQFPNYSSELNVNALELEDSALYLCASSHETGGLYEQYFGPGTRLTVT.

This clone was detected a few times. The chain is built from TRBV4-3 and TRBJ2-2; no clear D gene. V dropped 0 bases and J dropped 0 bases, with 8 bases sitting between them. Germline values: CDR1 LGHNA, CDR2 YSLEER. CDR3 length: 16 amino acids. CDR3 in amino acids: CASSQDRRTNTGELFF. The CDR3 DNA reads TGCGCCAGCAGCCAAGATAGGAGAACGAACACCGGGGAGCTGTTTTTT.

V gene TRBV28 combines with J gene TRBJ2-3; 11 bases line up with TRBD1. CDR3 length: 13 amino acids. V was clipped by 11 bases and J by 4 bases; unmatched bases: 5. Germline CDR1 and CDR2: MDHEN and SYDVKM. CDR3 amino acids: CAGRGQGADTQYF. In DNA form, the CDR3 reads TGTGCCGGGAGGGGACAGGGGGCAGATACGCAGTATTTT.

The chain has TRBV7-9 and TRBJ1-1; TRBD1 matches 7 bases. The CDR3 runs 14 residues. The ends lost 10 bases at V and 4 bases at J; junction bases unmatched: 12. CDR1 and CDR2 from the germline V gene are SEHNR and FQNEAQ (reference sequence). CDR3: CATSRGSPGTEAFF. The CDR3 bases are TGTGCCACGAGCAGGGGGAGCCCGGGCACTGAAGCTTTCTTT.

This clone has more than one count but fewer than ten. The chain links TRBV30 to TRBJ1-3, with a possible D match to TRBD1 (5 bases). The V and J ends lost 0 bases and 4 bases respectively, with 7 bases between them. This CDR3 spans 13 amino acids. Per germline, CDR1 GTSNPN and CDR2 SVGIG (reference sequence). CDR3 amino acids: CAWSVTGGNTIYF. The CDR3 DNA reads as TGTGCCTGGAGTGTAACAGGCGGAAACACCATATATTTT. The whole variable domain, remainder taken from reference TRBV30 and TRBJ1-3, is SQTIHQWPATLVQPVGSPLSLECTVEGTSNPNLYWYRQAAGRGLQLLFYSVGIGQISSEVPQNLSASRPQDRQFILSSKKLLLSDSGFYLCAWSVTGGNTIYFGEGSWLTVV.

The chain recombines TRBV9 with TRBJ2-7; weak D call: TRBD2 (6 bases). The CDR3 extends over 14 amino acids. Germline CDR1 is SGDLS and CDR2 is YYNGEE. V shed 4 bases and J shed 0 bases, with 11 bases lying between them. The CDR3 bases are TGTGCCAGCAGCCCTGGGACTTTCTCCTACGAGCAGTACTTC. This encodes CASSPGTFSYEQYF.

The V gene is TRBV7-9, the J gene TRBJ2-4; no definite D call. Per germline, CDR1 SEHNR and CDR2 FQNEAQ (reference sequence). The CDR3 loop spans 13 amino acids. The germline V and J ends were trimmed by 2 bases and 7 bases, with 9 bases remaining between them. The CDR3 DNA reads TGTGCCAGCAGCTTACCCGACGGGAACATTCAGTACTTC. Translating gives CASSLPDGNIQYF.

The chain couples TRBV9 to TRBJ2-3, with 9 bases fitting TRBD2. There are 18 residues in the CDR3. The ends lost 1 base at V and 2 bases at J; junction bases unmatched: 11. The germline V gene encodes CDR1 SGDLS and CDR2 YYNGEE. The CDR3 spells CASSVRGGAGGNTDTQYF. Written as DNA, the CDR3 is TGTGCCAGCAGCGTAAGGGGGGGGGCGGGAGGGAACACAGATACGCAGTATTTT.

The chain carries TRBV27 and TRBJ2-7; the match to TRBD2 covers 7 bases. This CDR3 is built from 15 residues. Per germline, CDR1 MNHEY and CDR2 SMNVEV (reference sequence). Trimming removed 5 bases from V and 2 bases from J; junction bases left unmatched: 9. The CDR3 DNA follows: TGTGCCAGCAGTCCCCGGACTAGTGGAGCCTACGAGCAGTACTTC. Amino acid sequence: CASSPRTSGAYEQYF.

The chain has TRBV5-1 and TRBJ2-1; 11 nucleotides agree with TRBD1. V gave up 4 bases and J gave up 10 bases; unmatched junction bases: 10. The CDR3 totals 15 residues. Germline CDR1 reads SGHRS; CDR2 reads YFSETQ. CDR3 bases: TGCGCCAGCAGCACCGGACAGGGGGCCCGCGGCGAGCAGTTCTTC. Residues: CASSTGQGARGEQFF.

The V call is TRBV30, the J call TRBJ1-3, with 9 positions matching TRBD1. The CDR3 runs to 15 residues. Looked up from germline, CDR1 is GTSNPN and CDR2 is SVGIG (reference sequence). The junction had 4 bases not matched to a gene; V was cut back by 0 bases and J by 4 bases. As DNA, the CDR3 is TGTGCCTGGAGTGTAAGCGGGACAGGGGGAAACACCATATATTTT. It encodes CAWSVSGTGGNTIYF. Based on the CDR3 plus reference TRBV30 and TRBJ1-3, the full variable domain is SQTIHQWPATLVQPVGSPLSLECTVEGTSNPNLYWYRQAAGRGLQLLFYSVGIGQISSEVPQNLSASRPQDRQFILSSKKLLLSDSGFYLCAWSVSGTGGNTIYFGEGSWLTVV.

The rearrangement joins TRBV28 to TRBJ2-7; possible D gene TRBD2, 5 bases. The CDR3 runs 13 residues. V lost 8 bases and J lost 3, with 14 bases in between. CDR1 and CDR2 (germline): MDHEN, SYDVKM. CDR3 DNA: TGTGCCAGCTTGGGGAGTGGTGGCTACGAGCAGTACTTC. It specifies CASLGSGGYEQYF.

This chain connects TRBV27 to TRBJ2-2; weak D call: TRBD1 (7 bases). Germline CDR1 and CDR2: MNHEY and SMNVEV (reference sequence). Trimming left V 0 bases short and J 3 bases short, with 14 bases between. CDR3 length: 17 amino acids. The CDR3 coding sequence is TGTGCCAGCAGTTTATCTGGAGGGGGCATAGACACCGGGGAGCTGTTTTTT. Its protein is CASSLSGGGIDTGELFF.

This sequence joins TRBV19 and TRBJ1-2; D is perhaps TRBD1 (5 bases). From germline, CDR1 is LNHDA and CDR2 SQIVND (reference sequence). The CDR3 runs 17 residues. Trimming stripped 0 bases from V and 2 bases from J, with 16 bases between. CDR3 loop: CASSIDRWGEPNYGYTF. In DNA form, the CDR3 reads TGTGCCAGTAGTATAGATCGCTGGGGGGAGCCGAACTATGGCTACACCTTC.

There are a few counts of this clone. This rearrangement joins TRBV7-9 to TRBJ2-7, with TRBD1 matching over 10 bases. The CDR3 consists of 15 residues. Unmatched junction bases numbered 6, after V lost 5 bases and J lost 2 bases. The germline V gene encodes CDR1 SEHNR and CDR2 FQNEAQ (reference sequence). CDR3 nucleotide sequence: TGTGCCAGCAGCCCTAGGGGACAGGGGCCCTACGAGCAGTACTTC. Translating it yields CASSPRGQGPYEQYF.

This clone was found a few times. This chain connects TRBV7-2 to TRBJ1-2; 10 nucleotides line up with TRBD1. V shed 5 bases, J shed 8 bases, and the junction held 5 bases outside the gene matches. The length of the CDR3 is 13 residues. The germline CDR1 and CDR2 sequences are SGHTA and FQGNSA. Here the CDR3 reads CASSRQGAVGYTF. CDR3 bases: TGTGCCAGCAGCCGACAGGGGGCGGTGGGCTACACCTTC. The full variable domain, its missing parts supplied by reference TRBV7-2 and TRBJ1-2, is GAGVSQSPSNKVTEKGKDVELRCDPISGHTALYWYRQSLGQGLEFLIYFQGNSAPDKSGLPSDRFSAERTGGSVSTLTIQRTQQEDSAVYLCASSRQGAVGYTFGSGTRLTVV.

The V gene is TRBV5-6, the J gene TRBJ2-3; the D is unclear. Germline CDR1 SGHDT, CDR2 YYEEEE. The length of the CDR3 is 13 residues. With 2 bases removed from V and 0 bases from J, the gap between germline ends came to 4 bases. CDR3 in amino acids: CASSLASTDTQYF. CDR3 DNA sequence: TGTGCCAGCAGCTTAGCCAGCACAGATACGCAGTATTTT.

The genes are TRBV12-5 and TRBJ2-4; TRBD2 matches 9 bases. The V gene's germline CDR1 is LGHNT and CDR2 FRNRAP. The trim removed 3 bases at V and 4 bases at J, leaving 4 bases unmatched. The CDR3 is made up of 15 amino acids. CDR3 amino acids: CASGLGREGKNIQYF. The CDR3 DNA reads TGTGCTAGTGGTTTAGGGCGGGAGGGGAAAAACATTCAGTACTTC.